The subject of this entry is one TCR beta chain. The antigen is not known. This sample was included in a study of Siglec-9 on CD8 T cells in melanoma. Study outcomes and limitations: Siglec-9 reportedly marks and regulates an effector memory CD8+ T-cell subset apparently accumulating in melanoma tumors.

CDR3 length: 17 residues. Germline V gene data show CDR1 as MGHRA and CDR2 as YSYEKL. V dropped 0 bases and J dropped 3; count of bases not matched to a gene: 8. Data came from immunoSEQ multiplex PCR; TCRdb stores just in-frame clones and leaves some out. The table includes approximately 39,000 clones, around 82% detected once. The genes are TRBV4-1 and TRBJ2-1, with 7 bases identical to TRBD2. The sequenced sample consisted of Siglec-9- CD8+ T cells sorted from blood. The source is a human donor in good health. The CDR3 region has the DNA TGCGCCAGCAGCCAAGATCAGGTGGGGGGGTACTACAATGAGCAGTTCTTC. It specifies CASSQDQVGGYYNEQFF.